This entry features one TCR beta chain sequence. Germline V gene lookup returns CDR1 MNHEY and CDR2 SVGAGI. Trimming removed 7 bases from V and 1 base from J, with 9 bases in between. There are 13 residues in the CDR3. The data were taken from a study of T cells after somatic rescue of genetic block. This table comes from immunoSEQ multiplex PCR, and its TCRdb copy is limited to in-frame clones, with some not included. The table lists roughly 120,000 clones, 80% to 95% of them singletons. The origin of this receptor is a woman under 30. The sequenced sample was peripheral blood mononuclear cells (PBMCs). V and J are TRBV6-5 and TRBJ2-3; D ambiguous. CDR3 sequence: CASISERTDTQYF. The CDR3, as DNA: TGTGCCAGCATATCTGAACGCACAGATACGCAGTATTTT.